Presented here are 12 T cell receptor beta chains from one specimen sequenced in a study of OX40 agonist ivuxolimab in advanced cancers. Generated by immunoSEQ multiplex PCR, the TCRdb table keeps only in-frame clones and is missing some. This repertoire shows about 61,000 clones, about 92% found once; its top ten account for 20% to 30%. The input for sequencing was CD4+ or CD8+ T cells sorted from blood, taken in a trial of the OX40 agonist ivuxolimab. The source of these receptors is an adult with an advanced solid tumor such as melanoma, head and neck, liver or kidney cancer.

The rearrangement links TRBV2 to TRBJ2-3; D is unclear. This CDR3 comprises 10 residues. Germline V gene lookup returns CDR1 SNHLY and CDR2 FYNNEI. The germline V and J ends were trimmed by 7 bases and 8 bases, with 7 bases remaining between them. The CDR3 coding sequence is TGTGCCAGCAAGACGGGTACGCAGTATTTT. Its protein product is CASKTGTQYF.

This clone has only one observation. CDR3 sequence: CASSYSRELIANVLTF. Here the CDR3 DNA reads TGTGCCAGCAGTTACTCCAGGGAATTGATAGCCAACGTCCTGACTTTC. The chain is built from TRBV6-6 and TRBJ2-6; TRBD1 might be the D (5 bases). V dropped 0 bases and J dropped 7 bases, with 13 bases sitting between them. This CDR3 comprises 16 residues. The germline V gene has CDR1 MNHNY and CDR2 SVGAGI (reference sequence).

The chain joins TRBV7-2 to TRBJ2-3; D possibly uses TRBD1 or TRBD2 (5 bases each). Looked up from germline, CDR1 is SGHTA and CDR2 is FQGNSA. The CDR3 has 15 amino acids. V shed 2 bases and J shed 6 bases, with 15 bases lying between them. The CDR3: CASSLFGVGADTQYF. CDR3 sequence (DNA): TGTGCCAGCAGCTTATTTGGGGTCGGGGCGGATACGCAGTATTTT.

The chain joins TRBV7-9 to TRBJ1-2; D call uncertain. From germline, CDR1 is SEHNR and CDR2 FQNEAQ (reference sequence). This CDR3 region has 15 residues. V lost 1 base to trimming and J lost 1 base, with 10 bases between them. The CDR3 nucleotides are TGTGCCAGCAGCTTAGGACCTACAAATAACTATGGCTACACCTTC. It is translated as CASSLGPTNNYGYTF.

Relative to its sample, this clone is medium-sized. The gene calls are TRBV25-1 and TRBJ1-2, with D possibly TRBD1 on 6 matching bases. V was clipped by 2 bases and J by 3 bases, with 7 bases between them. In germline, CDR1 is MGHDK, CDR2 SYGVNS. The CDR3 is made up of 13 amino acids. The CDR3 protein is CASSERGDYGYTF. The CDR3 DNA reads TGTGCCAGCAGTGAAAGGGGGGACTATGGCTACACCTTC.

The chain couples TRBV27 to TRBJ2-7; D ambiguous. The CDR3 totals 11 residues. Germline values: CDR1 MNHEY, CDR2 SMNVEV (reference sequence). Trimming removed 5 bases at V and 5 bases at J, with 7 bases between. DNA of the CDR3: TGTGCCAGCAGTCCTGGGGACGAGCAGTACTTC. It is translated as CASSPGDEQYF.

The chain has TRBV15 and TRBJ2-7; perhaps TRBD2 as D (6 bases). Germline assignment: CDR1 LNHNV and CDR2 YYDKDF (reference sequence). With 3 bases removed from V and 2 bases from J, the gap between germline ends came to 11 bases. The CDR3 contains 14 residues. This CDR3 is CATSSRGNPYEQYF. CDR3 bases: TGTGCCACCAGCAGCCGGGGGAACCCCTACGAGCAGTACTTC. The whole variable domain, filled in from reference TRBV15 and TRBJ2-7, reads DAMVIQNPRYQVTQFGKPVTLSCSQTLNHNVMYWYQQKSSQAPKLLFHYYDKDFNNEADTPDNFQSRRPNTSFCFLDIRSPGLGDTAMYLCATSSRGNPYEQYFGPGTRLTVT.

The chain uses TRBV6-1 and TRBJ1-5; D is unclear. In germline, CDR1 is MNHNS, CDR2 SASEGT. V lost 5 bases and J lost 0, with 11 bases in between. The CDR3 runs 15 residues. CDR3 DNA sequence: TGTGCCAGCAGTCTTTTCCGGAATAGCAATCAGCCCCAGCATTTT. Protein sequence: CASSLFRNSNQPQHF.

The rearrangement links TRBV9 to TRBJ1-1, with D hard to call. Germline assignment: CDR1 SGDLS and CDR2 YYNGEE. This CDR3 is 13 amino acids long. V shed 4 bases and J shed 7 bases, with 14 bases lying between them. In DNA form, the CDR3 reads TGTGCCAGCAGCCCCGTTCAGCGAAGTGAAGCTTTCTTT. Protein product: CASSPVQRSEAFF.

This rearrangement joins TRBV6-6 to TRBJ1-1; TRBD1 might be the D (5 bases). V was cut by 7 bases and J by 8 bases, with 20 bases left in between. This CDR3 contains 14 residues. The germline V gene encodes CDR1 MNHNY and CDR2 SVGAGI (reference sequence). DNA of the CDR3: TGTGCCAGCATCCTAGTGAGGGGACTTTCCGAAGCTTTCTTT. Its translation: CASILVRGLSEAFF.

The CDR3: CASSVSGAAGSMGAFF. CDR3 bases: TGTGCCAGCAGCGTATCAGGGGCCGCCGGTTCAATGGGAGCTTTCTTT. The chain uses TRBV9 and TRBJ1-1; a weak D match, TRBD1 (6 bases). V lost 1 base and J 10 bases, leaving 23 bases between the germline ends. CDR1 is SGDLS and CDR2 is YYNGEE in the germline V gene. The CDR3 has 16 residues.

This chain uses TRBV6-6 with TRBJ2-1; D unresolved. Germline V lookup: CDR1 MNHNY, CDR2 SVGAGI (reference sequence). The CDR3 totals 11 residues. The V end lost 5 bases, the J end lost 4 bases, and 3 bases lay between the germline ends. The CDR3 loop reads CASSQYNEQFF. CDR3 in DNA: TGTGCCAGCAGTCAGTACAATGAGCAGTTCTTC.